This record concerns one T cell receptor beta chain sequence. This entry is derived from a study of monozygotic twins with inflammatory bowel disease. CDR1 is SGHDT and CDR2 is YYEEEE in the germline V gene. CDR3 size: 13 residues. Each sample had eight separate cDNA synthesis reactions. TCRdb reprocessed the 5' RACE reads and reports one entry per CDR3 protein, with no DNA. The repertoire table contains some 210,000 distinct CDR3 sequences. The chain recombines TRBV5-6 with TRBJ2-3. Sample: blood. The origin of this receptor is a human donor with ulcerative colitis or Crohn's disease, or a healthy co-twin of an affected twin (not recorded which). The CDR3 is CASSLGRVDTQYF.